A single sample gave rise to the 4 T cell receptor beta chains below, sequenced in a study of CD8 T cells in Susac syndrome. A quantity of 0.5 to 1 ug RNA underwent reverse transcription using random hexamers. TCRdb re-called the immunoSEQ multiplex PCR reads with MiXCR, one entry per CDR3 protein. The sample carries approximately 300,000 distinct CDR3 sequences, roughly 90% recorded once. Material: CD8+ T cells from PBMCs. The receptors were sampled from a human donor with multiple sclerosis.

The J gene is TRBJ2-2, the V gene TRBV9; tentatively, D is TRBD1 (6 bases). The CDR3 has 16 amino acids. Germline lookup yields CDR1 SGDLS and CDR2 YYNGEE. The V and J ends lost 4 bases and 1 base respectively, with 14 bases between them. The CDR3 nucleotides are TGTGCCAGCAGCTCCCCCGGGACACAGAACACCGGGGAGCTGTTTTTT. Its translation is CASSSPGTQNTGELFF.

The chain is built from TRBV6-4 and TRBJ2-1, with D perhaps matching TRBD2 (5 bases). CDR1 is MRHNA and CDR2 is SNTAGT in the germline V gene. The CDR3 has 17 residues. V was cut by 0 bases and J by 4 bases, with 16 bases left in between. The CDR3 coding sequence is TGTGCCAGCAGTGACTCCCTTGCGAGGGCTAGATACAATGAGCAGTTCTTC. Its translation: CASSDSLARARYNEQFF.

The chain joins TRBV27 to TRBJ2-5; D is uncertain. The CDR3 covers 14 residues. CDR1 and CDR2 (germline): MNHEY, SMNVEV (reference sequence). V lost 3 bases to trimming and J lost 2 bases, with 10 bases between them. The CDR3 coding sequence is TGTGCCAGCAGTTTCAACAGCCCACAAGAGACCCAGTACTTC. Its protein product is CASSFNSPQETQYF.

V gene TRBV19 combines with J gene TRBJ1-2; the D gene is possibly TRBD1 (6 bases). Looked up from germline, CDR1 is LNHDA and CDR2 is SQIVND (reference sequence). V was trimmed by 5 bases and J by 5 bases, leaving 24 bases between them. CDR3 length: 17 residues. The CDR3: CASSWTVLPRDAYGYTF. CDR3 bases: TGTGCCAGTAGTTGGACAGTCCTACCACGAGACGCTTATGGCTACACCTTC.